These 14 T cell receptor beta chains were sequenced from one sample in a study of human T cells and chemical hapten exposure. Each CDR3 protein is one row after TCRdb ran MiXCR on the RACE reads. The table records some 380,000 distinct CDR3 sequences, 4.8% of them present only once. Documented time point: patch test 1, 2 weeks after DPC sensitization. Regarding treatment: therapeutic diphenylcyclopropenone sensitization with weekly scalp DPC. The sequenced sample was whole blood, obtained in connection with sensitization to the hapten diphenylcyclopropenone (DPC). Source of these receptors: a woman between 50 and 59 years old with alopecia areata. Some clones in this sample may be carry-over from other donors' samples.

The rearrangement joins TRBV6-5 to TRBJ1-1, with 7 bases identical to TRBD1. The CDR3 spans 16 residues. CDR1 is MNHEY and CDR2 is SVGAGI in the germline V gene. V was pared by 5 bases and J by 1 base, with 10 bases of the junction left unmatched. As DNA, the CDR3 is TGTGCCAGCAGTCAGGTTGAAGGGGGCCGGAACACTGAAGCTTTCTTT. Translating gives CASSQVEGGRNTEAFF.

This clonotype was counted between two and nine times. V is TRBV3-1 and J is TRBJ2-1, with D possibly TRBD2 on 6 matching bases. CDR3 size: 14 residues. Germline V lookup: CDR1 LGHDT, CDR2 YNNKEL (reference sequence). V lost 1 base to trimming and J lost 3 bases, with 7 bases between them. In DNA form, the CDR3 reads TGTGCCAGCAGCCAAGCGACTAGCTACAATGAGCAGTTCTTC. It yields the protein CASSQATSYNEQFF.

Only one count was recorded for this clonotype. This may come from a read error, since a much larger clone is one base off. CDR3 bases: TGTGCCAGAAGTCCCCTGACAGGTCTTAATGAAAAACTGTTTTTT. This codes for CARSPLTGLNEKLFF. This rearrangement joins TRBV12-3 or TRBV12-4 to TRBJ1-4; maybe TRBD1 (6 bases). V lost 9 bases to trimming and J lost 4 bases, with 18 bases between them. The CDR3 covers 15 residues.

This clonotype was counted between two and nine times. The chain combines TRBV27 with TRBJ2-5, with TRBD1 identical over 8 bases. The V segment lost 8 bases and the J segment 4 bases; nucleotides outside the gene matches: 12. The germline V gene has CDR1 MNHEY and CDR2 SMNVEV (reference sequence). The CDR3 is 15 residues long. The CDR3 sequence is CASAAGQGARETQYF. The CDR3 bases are TGTGCCAGCGCCGCGGGGCAGGGGGCCCGAGAGACCCAGTACTTC.

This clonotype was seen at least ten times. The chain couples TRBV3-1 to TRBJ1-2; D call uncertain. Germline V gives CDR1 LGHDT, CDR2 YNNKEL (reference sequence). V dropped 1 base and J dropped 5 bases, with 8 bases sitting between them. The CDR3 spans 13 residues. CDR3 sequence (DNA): TGTGCCAGCAGCCAAGCACTGAGTTATGGCTACACCTTC. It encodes CASSQALSYGYTF.

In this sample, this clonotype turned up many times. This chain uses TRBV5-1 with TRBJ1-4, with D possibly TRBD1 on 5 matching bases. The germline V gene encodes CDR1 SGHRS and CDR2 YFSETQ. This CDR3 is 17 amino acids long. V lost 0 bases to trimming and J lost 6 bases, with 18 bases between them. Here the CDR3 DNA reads TGCGCCAGCAGCTTGGGGGGCAGTCCTCGGGCAGATGAAAAACTGTTTTTT. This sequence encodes CASSLGGSPRADEKLFF.

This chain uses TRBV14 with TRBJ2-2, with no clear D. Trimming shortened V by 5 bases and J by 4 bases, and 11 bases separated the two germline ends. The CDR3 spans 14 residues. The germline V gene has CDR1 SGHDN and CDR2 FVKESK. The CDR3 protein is CASSFAAATGELFF. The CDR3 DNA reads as TGTGCCAGCAGCTTCGCCGCGGCCACCGGGGAGCTGTTTTTT.

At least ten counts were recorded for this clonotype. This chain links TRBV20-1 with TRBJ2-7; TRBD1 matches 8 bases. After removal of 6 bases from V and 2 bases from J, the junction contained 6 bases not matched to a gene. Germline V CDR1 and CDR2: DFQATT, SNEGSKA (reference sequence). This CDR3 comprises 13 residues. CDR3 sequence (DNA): TGCAGTGCCTTCAACAGGGGGGCCTACGAGCAGTACTTC. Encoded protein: CSAFNRGAYEQYF.

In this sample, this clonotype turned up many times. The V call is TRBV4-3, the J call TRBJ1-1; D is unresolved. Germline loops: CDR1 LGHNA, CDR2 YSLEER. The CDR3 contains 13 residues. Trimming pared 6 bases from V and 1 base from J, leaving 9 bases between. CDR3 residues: CASSYERNTEAFF. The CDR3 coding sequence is TGCGCCAGCAGTTACGAGAGGAACACTGAAGCTTTCTTT.

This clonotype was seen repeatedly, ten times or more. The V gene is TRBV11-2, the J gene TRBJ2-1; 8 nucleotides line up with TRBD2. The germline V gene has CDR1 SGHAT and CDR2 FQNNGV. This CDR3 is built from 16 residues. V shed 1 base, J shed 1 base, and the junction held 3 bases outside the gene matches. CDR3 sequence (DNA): TGTGCCAGCAGCTTAGGTCCGGGAGGGTCCTACAATGAGCAGTTCTTC. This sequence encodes CASSLGPGGSYNEQFF.

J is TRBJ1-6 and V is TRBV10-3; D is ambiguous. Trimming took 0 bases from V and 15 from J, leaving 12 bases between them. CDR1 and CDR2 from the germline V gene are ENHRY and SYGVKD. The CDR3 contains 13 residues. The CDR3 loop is CAISESELKVLHF. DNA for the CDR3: TGTGCCATCAGTGAGTCGGAGCTTAAAGTCCTCCACTTT.

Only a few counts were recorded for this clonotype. The CDR3 sequence is CASSSGGGAGNEKLFF. For the CDR3, the DNA is TGCGCCAGCAGCTCAGGAGGGGGCGCCGGTAATGAAAAACTGTTTTTT. The V gene is TRBV5-1, the J gene TRBJ1-4; TRBD1 matches at 7 bases. V was clipped by 3 bases and J by 4 bases; unmatched bases: 9. The CDR3 runs to 16 residues. In germline, CDR1 is SGHRS, CDR2 YFSETQ.

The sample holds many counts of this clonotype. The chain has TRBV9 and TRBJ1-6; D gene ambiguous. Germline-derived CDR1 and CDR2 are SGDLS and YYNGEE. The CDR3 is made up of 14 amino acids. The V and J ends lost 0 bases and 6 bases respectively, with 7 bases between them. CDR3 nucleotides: TGTGCCAGCAGCGTAGCCCCGACTAATTCACCCCTCCACTTT. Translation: CASSVAPTNSPLHF. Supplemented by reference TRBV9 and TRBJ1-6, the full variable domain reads DSGVTQTPKHLITATGQRVTLRCSPRSGDLSVYWYQQSLDQGLQFLIQYYNGEERAKGNILERFSAQQFPDLHSELNLSSLELGDSALYFCASSVAPTNSPLHFGNGTRLTVT.

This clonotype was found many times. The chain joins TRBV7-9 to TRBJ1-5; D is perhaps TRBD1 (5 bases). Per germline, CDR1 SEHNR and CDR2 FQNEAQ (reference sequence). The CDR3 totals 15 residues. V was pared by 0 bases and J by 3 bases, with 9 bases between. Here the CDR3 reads CASSLAGQLNQPQHF. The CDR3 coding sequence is TGTGCCAGCAGCTTAGCCGGACAACTCAATCAGCCCCAGCATTTT.